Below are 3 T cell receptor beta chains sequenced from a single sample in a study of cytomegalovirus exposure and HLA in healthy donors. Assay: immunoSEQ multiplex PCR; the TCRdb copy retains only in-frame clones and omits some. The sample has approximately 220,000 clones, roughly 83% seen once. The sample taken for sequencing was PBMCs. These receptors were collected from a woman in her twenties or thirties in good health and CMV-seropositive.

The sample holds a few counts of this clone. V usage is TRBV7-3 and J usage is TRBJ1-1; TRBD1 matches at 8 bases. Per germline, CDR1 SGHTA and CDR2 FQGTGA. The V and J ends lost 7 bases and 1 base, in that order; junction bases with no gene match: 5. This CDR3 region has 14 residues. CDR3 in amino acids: CASIDRGWNTEAFF. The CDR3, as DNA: TGTGCCAGCATCGACAGGGGTTGGAACACTGAAGCTTTCTTT.

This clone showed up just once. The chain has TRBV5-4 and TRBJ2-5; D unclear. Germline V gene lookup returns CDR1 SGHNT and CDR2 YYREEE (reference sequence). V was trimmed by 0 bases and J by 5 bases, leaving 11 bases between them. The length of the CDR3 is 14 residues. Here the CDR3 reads CASSLESGWETQYF. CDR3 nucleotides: TGTGCCAGCAGCTTGGAGTCCGGGTGGGAGACCCAGTACTTC.

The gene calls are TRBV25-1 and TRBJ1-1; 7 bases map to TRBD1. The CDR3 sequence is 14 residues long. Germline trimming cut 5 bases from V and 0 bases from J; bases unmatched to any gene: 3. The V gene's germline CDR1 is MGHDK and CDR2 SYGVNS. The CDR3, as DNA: TGTGCCAGCAGTAGGGGGACAGTGAACACTGAAGCTTTCTTT. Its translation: CASSRGTVNTEAFF. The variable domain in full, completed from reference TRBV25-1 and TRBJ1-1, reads EADIYQTPRYLVIGTGKKITLECSQTMGHDKMYWYQQDPGMELHLIHYSYGVNSTEKGDLSSESTVSRIRTEHFPLTLESARPSHTSQYLCASSRGTVNTEAFFGQGTRLTVV.